The rows below give T cell receptor beta chains drawn from one sample of a study of siplizumab effects on memory and regulatory T cells. Measured with immunoSEQ multiplex PCR; TCRdb has only the in-frame clones, and not every one. The sample has under 140,000 clones, 92% seen once; the top ten hold approximately 1.2%. Sequencing was done on a sample of CD4+ T cells sorted from blood. The receptors were gathered from a human donor in good health. Both conserved end residues are part of each CDR3. The D gene is left open where the match is weak. Only some rows state a clone size, as once, few, many or a class for expanded clones.

cdr3_aa cdr3_nt j_call v_call clone_size d_call cdr3_length
CASSPGLAGGSTYNEQFF TGCGCCAGCAGCCCGGGACTAGCGGGAGGGTCAACCTACAATGAGCAGTTCTTC TRBJ2-1 TRBV4-1 NA TRBD2 18
CASSFGGGQNTEAFF TGTGCCAGCAGTTTTGGCGGGGGGCAAAACACTGAAGCTTTCTTT TRBJ1-1 TRBV28 NA NA 15
CASSLGTGLNYGYTF TGTGCCAGCAGCTTGGGAACAGGGTTAAACTATGGCTACACCTTC TRBJ1-2 TRBV5-4 NA NA 15
CASSPSRVLNTEAFF TGTGCCAGCAGCCCAAGTCGCGTACTGAACACTGAAGCTTTCTTT TRBJ1-1 TRBV6-1 once NA 15
CATSREGLAKNIQYF TGTGCCACCAGCAGAGAGGGCCTAGCCAAAAACATTCAGTACTTC TRBJ2-4 TRBV15 NA NA 15
CASSDLGNPDTDTQYF TGCGCCAGCAGTGATTTGGGTAATCCAGACACAGATACGCAGTATTTT TRBJ2-3 TRBV10-1 once NA 16
CASSPFSSANEQFF TGTGCCAGCAGCCCATTTTCCTCCGCCAATGAGCAGTTCTTC TRBJ2-1 TRBV5-4 NA NA 14
CASSTTGGSYEQYF TGTGCCAGCAGCACGACAGGGGGCTCCTACGAGCAGTACTTC TRBJ2-7 TRBV7-2 NA TRBD1 14
CASSQDGGGRGGYTF TGCGCCAGCAGCCAAGATGGGGGGGGGCGAGGGGGCTACACCTTC TRBJ1-2 TRBV4-1 once NA 15
CASSLRGGSYEQYF TGTGCCAGCAGCTTGCGGGGGGGCTCCTACGAGCAGTACTTC TRBJ2-7 TRBV7-9 once TRBD2 14
CASRDRGVRLPQHF TGCGCCAGCAGGGACAGGGGCGTCCGTCTGCCCCAGCATTTT TRBJ1-5 TRBV10-1 NA TRBD1 14
CASRQGVLNTEAFF TGCGCCAGCAGACAGGGGGTGTTGAACACTGAAGCTTTCTTT TRBJ1-1 TRBV5-1 NA TRBD1 14
CASSLDRGRETQYF TGCGCCAGCAGCTTGGACAGGGGGAGGGAGACCCAGTACTTC TRBJ2-5 TRBV5-1 NA TRBD1 14
CASSGTSDTEAFF TGTGCCAGCAGCGGGACAAGTGACACTGAAGCTTTCTTT TRBJ1-1 TRBV5-5 NA NA 13
CAIRSVGRSEAFF TGTGCCATCAGATCAGTTGGGCGGTCTGAAGCTTTCTTT TRBJ1-1 TRBV10-3 once NA 13
CASSPHRARGAYEQYF TGTGCTAGCAGCCCGCACCGGGCGCGGGGAGCCTACGAGCAGTACTTC TRBJ2-7 TRBV7-7 NA NA 16